Below, 23 T cell receptor beta chains from the same sample are listed, as sequenced in a study of cytomegalovirus exposure and HLA in healthy donors. PCR was performed using 60 Vbeta and 13 Jbeta primers. The protocol was immunoSEQ multiplex PCR, while the TCRdb copy is restricted to in-frame clones and leaves out a portion. The data hold about 150,000 clones, with around 74% observed a single time. The sequencing input was PBMCs. Source of these receptors: a man aged 50-59 years in good health and CMV-seropositive.

The chain uses TRBV5-4 and TRBJ2-7; the D gene is possibly TRBD1 (5 bases). The ends were cut back, 1 base at V and 7 bases at J, with 9 bases in the middle. The CDR3 totals 12 residues. Per germline, CDR1 SGHNT and CDR2 YYREEE (reference sequence). CDR3 DNA: TGTGCCAGCAGCTTGTCAGGGAATGAGCAGTACTTC. It codes for CASSLSGNEQYF.

This clone has more than one count but fewer than ten. The rearrangement joins TRBV4-2 to TRBJ2-7; a possible D gene is TRBD2 (5 bases). The CDR3 has 13 amino acids. V was shortened by 5 bases and J by 5 bases, with 13 bases between the two germline ends. From germline, CDR1 is LGHNA and CDR2 YNFKEQ. CDR3 sequence reads: CASSLWESDEQYF. The CDR3 DNA follows: TGTGCCAGCAGCTTGTGGGAGTCAGACGAGCAGTACTTC.

The chain uses TRBV28 and TRBJ2-1, with 9 bases matching TRBD2. The germline gives CDR1 MDHEN, CDR2 SYDVKM. Trimming cost V 6 bases and J 8 bases; bases outside gene matches: 5. This CDR3 is 13 amino acids long. The CDR3 reads CASRKREEDEQFF. CDR3 DNA sequence: TGTGCCAGCAGGAAGCGGGAGGAGGATGAGCAGTTCTTC.

This chain links TRBV4-2 with TRBJ2-7; TRBD1 aligns across 7 bases. Germline CDR1 LGHNA, CDR2 YNFKEQ. V lost 3 bases and J lost 1; bases outside the gene matches: 9. The CDR3 runs to 16 residues. CDR3 in amino acids: CASSQEDRDGSYEQYF. In DNA form, the CDR3 reads TGTGCCAGCAGCCAGGAAGACAGGGACGGATCCTACGAGCAGTACTTC.

The chain carries TRBV10-2 and TRBJ1-2; 7 bases line up with TRBD1. V shed 3 bases, J shed 4 bases, and the junction held 14 bases outside the gene matches. The CDR3 spans 17 residues. Germline loops: CDR1 WSHSY, CDR2 SAAADI. In DNA, the CDR3 is TGCGCCAGCAGTGAAGCCGGGAGGGGGCTTTACCTCTATGGCTACACCTTC. Protein sequence: CASSEAGRGLYLYGYTF.

The chain links TRBV27 to TRBJ2-1; D may be TRBD1 (5 bases). Per germline, CDR1 MNHEY and CDR2 SMNVEV (reference sequence). The CDR3 is 12 residues long. The V gene lost 6 bases and the J gene lost 10 bases, with 13 bases spanning the gap. The CDR3 loop is CASRLGAREQFF. In DNA form, the CDR3 reads TGTGCCAGCAGGTTAGGGGCAAGGGAGCAGTTCTTC.

The chain joins TRBV7-9 to TRBJ1-2; D might be TRBD1 (6 bases). Germline-derived CDR1 and CDR2 are SEHNR and FQNEAQ (reference sequence). Trimming took 5 bases from V and 6 from J, leaving 16 bases between them. The CDR3 is 14 amino acids. The CDR3 sequence: CASSLRDPGDGYTF. DNA for the CDR3: TGTGCCAGCAGCCTCCGGGACCCAGGGGATGGCTACACCTTC.

The V gene is TRBV10-3, the J gene TRBJ1-2; D is perhaps TRBD1 (5 bases). CDR3 size: 14 residues. Germline values: CDR1 ENHRY, CDR2 SYGVKD. V was shortened by 0 bases and J by 7 bases, with 12 bases between the two germline ends. As DNA, the CDR3 is TGTGCCATCAGTGAGTCGCTGGGGGGAGCTGGCTACACCTTC. It is translated as CAISESLGGAGYTF.

The V and J genes are TRBV2 and TRBJ2-3; 9 bases fit TRBD1. Germline CDR1 and CDR2: SNHLY and FYNNEI. The CDR3 loop spans 14 amino acids. J lost 1 base, V lost 8 bases, and 4 bases had no gene match. CDR3 sequence (DNA): TGTGCCAGCGGAGGGGACAGGGGCACAGATACGCAGTATTTT. This codes for CASGGDRGTDTQYF. Drawing the rest from reference TRBV2 and TRBJ2-3, the complete variable domain is EPEVTQTPSHQVTQMGQEVILRCVPISNHLYFYWYRQILGQKVEFLVSFYNNEISEKSEIFDDQFSVERPDGSNFTLKIRSTKLEDSAMYFCASGGDRGTDTQYFGPGTRLTVL.

Comment on this clone: Additional DNA sequences in this sample encode the identical CDR3. The J gene is TRBJ2-5, the V gene TRBV9; D is undetermined. Trimming removed 5 bases from V and 4 bases from J, with 12 bases in between. The CDR3 contains 13 residues. Germline values: CDR1 SGDLS, CDR2 YYNGEE. CDR3 protein: CASSVSLRETQYF. DNA for the CDR3: TGTGCCAGCAGTGTATCGTTGAGAGAGACCCAGTACTTC.

The chain combines TRBV2 with TRBJ2-7, with TRBD1 identical over 8 bases. This CDR3 spans 14 amino acids. Germline V lookup: CDR1 SNHLY, CDR2 FYNNEI. The junction had 6 bases not matched to a gene; V was cut back by 3 bases and J by 5 bases. Here the CDR3 reads CASSERTGIHEQYF. DNA for the CDR3: TGTGCCAGCAGTGAGAGGACAGGGATCCACGAGCAGTACTTC.

The gene calls are TRBV7-9 and TRBJ2-5; TRBD2 matches 7 bases. The CDR3 length is 15 residues. Germline values: CDR1 SEHNR, CDR2 FQNEAQ (reference sequence). J lost 2 bases, V lost 3 bases, and 6 bases had no gene match. The CDR3 DNA is TGTGCCAGCAGCTTTGCTAGCGGACGACAAGAGACCCAGTACTTC. Translated, it gives CASSFASGRQETQYF.

This chain uses TRBV13 with TRBJ2-7; the match to TRBD2 covers 8 bases. The CDR3 spans 16 residues. From germline, CDR1 is PRHDT and CDR2 FYEKMQ (reference sequence). Trimming cost V 2 bases and J 0 bases; bases outside gene matches: 6. DNA of the CDR3: TGTGCCAGCAGCTTATTTACCGGGAGGGCCTCCTACGAGCAGTACTTC. Amino acids: CASSLFTGRASYEQYF.

In this sample, this clone turned up a few times. The chain joins TRBV7-2 to TRBJ2-1; 11 positions match TRBD2. With 0 bases clipped from V and 13 bases from J, the junction kept 11 bases outside the gene matches. The CDR3 has 16 amino acids. Germline-derived CDR1 and CDR2 are SGHTA and FQGNSA. The CDR3, as DNA: TGTGCCAGCAGCTTAGCGGGGGTGATAGCGGGAGGGGAACAGTTCTTC. This codes for CASSLAGVIAGGEQFF.

The V gene is TRBV10-3, the J gene TRBJ2-3; 10 bases fit TRBD2. CDR1 and CDR2 (germline): ENHRY, SYGVKD. This CDR3 comprises 16 residues. V dropped 4 bases and J dropped 2; count of bases not matched to a gene: 6. CDR3 nucleotide sequence: TGTGCCATCAGTGGGGCTAGCGGGGGACTCACAGATACGCAGTATTTT. It translates to CAISGASGGLTDTQYF.

The genes are TRBV25-1 and TRBJ1-6, with TRBD1 matching 7 bases. V gave up 4 bases and J gave up 6 bases; unmatched junction bases: 6. Germline CDR1 reads MGHDK; CDR2 reads SYGVNS. The CDR3 covers 15 residues. CDR3 region: CASSGRDSTNSPLHF. CDR3 sequence (DNA): TGTGCCAGCAGTGGAAGGGACAGCACTAATTCACCCCTCCACTTT.

The sample holds a few counts of this clone. The chain recombines TRBV5-1 with TRBJ2-2; 10 bases match TRBD2. The CDR3 is 14 residues long. Germline V gives CDR1 SGHRS, CDR2 YFSETQ. V trimming: 3 bases; J trimming: 5 bases; junction bases outside the gene matches: 1. CDR3 region: CASSSSGSTGELFF. The DNA for the CDR3 is TGCGCCAGCAGCTCTAGCGGGAGTACCGGGGAGCTGTTTTTT.

The table lists this clone with a few counts. The rearrangement joins TRBV5-4 to TRBJ1-2; D is possibly TRBD1 (5 bases). The CDR3 spans 14 residues. The germline gives CDR1 SGHNT, CDR2 YYREEE (reference sequence). Deletions cut 3 bases from V and 1 base from J, with 10 bases between. The CDR3 coding sequence is TGTGCCAGCAGCTCGCCAGGGATTAACTATGGCTACACCTTC. It yields the protein CASSSPGINYGYTF.

J is TRBJ2-1 and V is TRBV5-1, with D maybe TRBD1 (5 bases). CDR1 is SGHRS and CDR2 is YFSETQ in the germline V gene. Deletions cut 0 bases from V and 5 bases from J, with 9 bases between. The CDR3 totals 14 residues. The CDR3 region has the DNA TGCGCCAGCAGCTTGGACAGGCCAAACAATGAGCAGTTCTTC. Translation: CASSLDRPNNEQFF. Variable domain in full (rest from reference TRBV5-1 and TRBJ2-1): KAGVTQTPRYLIKTRGQQVTLSCSPISGHRSVSWYQQTPGQGLQFLFEYFSETQRNKGNFPGRFSGRQFSNSRSEMNVSTLELGDSALYLCASSLDRPNNEQFFGPGTRLTVL.

The chain combines TRBV15 with TRBJ2-3; 9 bases agree with TRBD1. The germline V gene encodes CDR1 LNHNV and CDR2 YYDKDF (reference sequence). The CDR3 has 15 residues. V shed 3 bases and J 3 bases; nucleotides not matched to a gene: 4. This CDR3 is CATSSPGQGTDTQYF. In nucleotides, the CDR3 is TGTGCCACCAGCAGTCCGGGACAGGGAACAGATACGCAGTATTTT.

Remarks on this clone: The junction departs from germline at one end; a sequencing error may be responsible. This sequence joins TRBV7-9 and TRBJ2-7, with TRBD2 matching 7 bases. The CDR3 runs to 14 residues. The germline CDR1 and CDR2 sequences are SEHNR and FQNEAQ (reference sequence). Here the CDR3 reads CSSSLGAGAYEQYF. The DNA for the CDR3 is TGTTCCAGCAGCTTAGGTGCGGGAGCCTACGAGCAGTACTTC.

The rearrangement links TRBV11-2 to TRBJ2-7; TRBD2 agrees at 13 bases. The CDR3 is 17 amino acids. Germline V gives CDR1 SGHAT, CDR2 FQNNGV. V lost 4 bases to trimming and J lost 4 bases; unmatched junction nucleotides: 10. CDR3: CASSWSGTSGISYEQYF. The CDR3 DNA reads TGTGCCAGCAGCTGGTCCGGGACTAGCGGGATTTCGTACGAGCAGTACTTC.

This clone was picked up one time. The chain carries TRBV28 and TRBJ1-3, with D perhaps TRBD1 (5 bases). Trimming shortened V by 3 bases and J by 0 bases, and 9 bases separated the two germline ends. CDR3 size: 15 residues. Germline assignment: CDR1 MDHEN and CDR2 SYDVKM. The CDR3 DNA is TGTGCCAGCAGTTTTTACGACAGCTCTGGAAACACCATATATTTT. It codes for CASSFYDSSGNTIYF.